The 7 T cell receptor beta chains reported below all come from one sample, sequenced in a study of blood T cell repertoires in COVID-19. The assay was immunoSEQ multiplex PCR, and TCRdb's table has in-frame clones only and misses some. This sample has under 250,000 clones, with 81% found just once. The sample taken for sequencing was peripheral blood. The receptor source for this set is a woman of 80 years or more with acute or convalescent COVID-19.

V gene TRBV28 combines with J gene TRBJ2-2; 8 bases are shared with TRBD2. This CDR3 is 16 amino acids long. The V gene's germline CDR1 is MDHEN and CDR2 SYDVKM. Trimming at V came to 2 bases and at J to 0 bases, leaving 2 bases not matched to a gene. CDR3 region: CASSLGLAANTGELFF. The CDR3 DNA follows: TGTGCCAGCAGTTTAGGACTAGCAGCGAACACCGGGGAGCTGTTTTTT.

J is TRBJ1-2 and V is TRBV6-5; no definite D call. The germline V and J ends were trimmed by 0 bases and 3 bases, with 11 bases remaining between them. Germline loops: CDR1 MNHEY, CDR2 SVGAGI. CDR3 length equals 15 residues. The CDR3 reads CASSYSFQDYYGYTF. CDR3 DNA: TGTGCCAGCAGTTACTCGTTCCAGGATTACTATGGCTACACCTTC.

The chain combines TRBV2 with TRBJ1-2, with TRBD1 matching 7 bases. Germline V gives CDR1 SNHLY, CDR2 FYNNEI. The CDR3 totals 14 residues. Trimming cost V 5 bases and J 8 bases; bases outside gene matches: 11. The CDR3 region is CASSLSSTGTGYTF. As DNA, the CDR3 is TGTGCCAGCAGTCTCTCATCGACAGGGACAGGCTACACCTTC.

The chain recombines TRBV5-5 with TRBJ1-4; D not resolved. The CDR3 contains 14 residues. Germline V lookup: CDR1 SGHKS, CDR2 YYEKEE (reference sequence). The ends were cut back, 0 bases at V and 4 bases at J, with 7 bases in the middle. For the CDR3, the DNA is TGTGCCAGCAGCTTGGGGGCAAGTAATGAAAAACTGTTTTTT. Its translation is CASSLGASNEKLFF.

The chain couples TRBV19 to TRBJ2-3; 9 bases are a match to TRBD1. After removal of 6 bases from V and 0 bases from J, the junction contained 1 base not matched to a gene. This CDR3 region has 14 residues. From germline, CDR1 is LNHDA and CDR2 SQIVND (reference sequence). The CDR3 DNA follows: TGTGCCAGTAGGGGGACAGGGAGCACAGATACGCAGTATTTT. Protein product: CASRGTGSTDTQYF. Filled out from reference TRBV19 and TRBJ2-3, the complete variable domain reads DGGITQSPKYLFRKEGQNVTLSCEQNLNHDAMYWYRQDPGQGLRLIYYSQIVNDFQKGDIAEGYSVSREKKESFPLTVTSAQKNPTAFYLCASRGTGSTDTQYFGPGTRLTVL.

The CDR3 loop is CASSINAGVNTGELFF. The CDR3 DNA reads as TGTGCCAGTAGTATTAACGCAGGGGTGAACACCGGGGAGCTGTTTTTT. The genes are TRBV19 and TRBJ2-2; D is possibly TRBD1 (6 bases). Looked up from germline, CDR1 is LNHDA and CDR2 is SQIVND (reference sequence). There are 16 residues in the CDR3. Trimming cost V 3 bases and J 1 base, with 12 bases left between them. Drawing the rest from reference TRBV19 and TRBJ2-2, the complete variable domain is DGGITQSPKYLFRKEGQNVTLSCEQNLNHDAMYWYRQDPGQGLRLIYYSQIVNDFQKGDIAEGYSVSREKKESFPLTVTSAQKNPTAFYLCASSINAGVNTGELFFGEGSRLTVL.

Concerning this clone itself: A read error may account for a junction end that differs from germline. Other DNA sequences in the sample encode the same CDR3. The rearrangement joins TRBV7-9 to TRBJ1-6; D call uncertain. Per the germline V gene, CDR1 is SEHNR and CDR2 is FQNEAQ (reference sequence). The CDR3 is made up of 14 amino acids. The CDR3 coding sequence is TGTGCCAGCAGCCTAGCCGGGGTTAATTCACCCCTCCACTTT. It encodes CASSLAGVNSPLHF.